Listed below are T cell receptor beta chains from one sample, sequenced in a study of T cells in Graves' hyperthyroidism and ophthalmopathy. TCRdb passed the multiplex PCR reads through MiXCR, listing each CDR3 protein once. The table has hundreds of thousands of distinct CDR3 sequences, 17% seen once; the top ten hold roughly 50%. Input material: blood. Receptor source: a woman aged 60-70 years with Graves' ophthalmopathy. The CDR3 runs from the conserved cysteine through the conserved F or W.

TRBV2	13	TRBJ1-4	CASSEDRVEKLFF
TRBV3-1	18	TRBJ1-6	CASRGGASMYSYNSPLHF
TRBV5-1	15	TRBJ2-7	CASSLVGDPTNEQYF
TRBV10-3	14	TRBJ1-1	CAIRNPAKNTEAFF
TRBV5-1	14	TRBJ2-7	CASSLVGGYHEQYF
TRBV5-1	15	TRBJ1-3	CASSSGHSSGNTIYF
TRBV2	14	TRBJ2-7	CASSARDRGKQQYF
TRBV20-1	14	TRBJ2-2	CSASSGANAGELFF
TRBV7-9	14	TRBJ1-1	CASSYTRANTEAFF
TRBV7-8	14	TRBJ2-7	CASSSDGLSYEQYF
TRBV18	13	TRBJ1-1	CASSPRKDTEAFF
TRBV6-1	12	TRBJ1-3	CAIRTDGNTIYF
TRBV12-3/TRBV12-4	18	TRBJ1-1	CASSAISGSMFMNTEAFF
TRBV27	15	TRBJ1-2	CASSPRVRTNYGYTF
TRBV6-1	12	TRBJ1-2	CASSGQGTGYTF
TRBV5-1	14	TRBJ1-1	CASSEGTLGTEAFF
TRBV7-8	14	TRBJ1-4	CASSLPRPNEKLFF
TRBV6-1	13	TRBJ1-1	CAGGKVVNTEAFF
TRBV28	14	TRBJ2-7	CASSPGNRGYEQYF
TRBV30	13	TRBJ2-7	CAWKGLGSYEQYF
TRBV5-1	14	TRBJ2-7	CASSLATDDYEQYF
TRBV2	12	TRBJ1-5	CASPDSNQPQHF
TRBV4-3	14	TRBJ2-7	CASSPFLNRDEQYF
TRBV7-2	13	TRBJ2-2	CASSRQFTGELFF
TRBV12-3/TRBV12-4	13	TRBJ2-3	CASSWSSTDTQYF
TRBV27	14	TRBJ2-6	CASSPFPGANVLTF
TRBV7-2	13	TRBJ1-6	CASSLQGRSPLHF
TRBV19	14	TRBJ1-5	CASSIVLGDQPQHF
TRBV10-3	16	TRBJ2-7	CAISEPGLAVTYEQYF
TRBV7-3	18	TRBJ2-1	CASSPARASGSSYNEQFF
TRBV10-1	14	TRBJ2-5	CAKEEGLYQETQYF
TRBV20-1	17	TRBJ2-1	CSATTSGAPRRYNEQFF
TRBV6-6	16	TRBJ1-2	CASSYSAGQGHQGYTF
TRBV5-6	14	TRBJ2-1	CASSFGLAGNEQFF
TRBV6-1	14	TRBJ2-1	CASSTGLFGNEQFF
TRBV28	16	TRBJ2-1	CASSMGWGESENEQFF
TRBV20-1	16	TRBJ2-2	CSANPTGTSFTGELFF